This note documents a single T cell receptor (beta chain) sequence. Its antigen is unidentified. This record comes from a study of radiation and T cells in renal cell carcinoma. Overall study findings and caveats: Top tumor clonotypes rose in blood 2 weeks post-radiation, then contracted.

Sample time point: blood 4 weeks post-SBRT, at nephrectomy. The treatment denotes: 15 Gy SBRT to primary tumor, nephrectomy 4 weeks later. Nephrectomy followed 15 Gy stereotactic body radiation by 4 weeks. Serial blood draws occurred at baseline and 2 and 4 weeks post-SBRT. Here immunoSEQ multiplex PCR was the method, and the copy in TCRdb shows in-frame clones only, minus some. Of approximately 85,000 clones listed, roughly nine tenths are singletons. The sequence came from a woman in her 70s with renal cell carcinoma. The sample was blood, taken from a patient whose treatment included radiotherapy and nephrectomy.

For the CDR3, the DNA is TGTGCCAGCAGCTCACTACTGCGGGGAGAGAACACTGAAGCTTTCTTT. This gives the protein CASSSLLRGENTEAFF. The chain links TRBV27 to TRBJ1-1, with D unresolved. The CDR3 spans 16 residues. V was trimmed by 6 bases and J by 1 base, leaving 18 bases between them. Germline V gives CDR1 MNHEY, CDR2 SMNVEV (reference sequence).